This T cell receptor (beta chain) was sequenced in a study of T cells in Graves' hyperthyroidism and ophthalmopathy. The trim removed 5 bases at V and 4 bases at J, leaving 4 bases unmatched. CDR3 length equals 14 residues. Germline V gene lookup returns CDR1 MNHNS and CDR2 SASEGT. Uncontrolled infections, other autoimmune diseases, pregnancy or lactation led to exclusion of patients. This clonotype was seen at least ten times. Amplified regions were TCR beta CDR3 sequences from RNA transcripts. With the HTBI primer set, the TCR CDR3 went through a first round of RT-PCR. MiXCR was run by TCRdb on the multiplex PCR reads, yielding one entry per CDR3 protein. The sample contains about 260,000 distinct CDR3 sequences, about 17% of which appear only once.

The sequence was obtained from a young woman with Graves' ophthalmopathy. This rearrangement joins TRBV6-1 to TRBJ1-2, with 10 bases matching TRBD1. The material sequenced was blood. The CDR3 DNA reads as TGTGCCAGCAGTCGGGACAGGGGATCCTATGGCTACACCTTC. Its translation: CASSRDRGSYGYTF.